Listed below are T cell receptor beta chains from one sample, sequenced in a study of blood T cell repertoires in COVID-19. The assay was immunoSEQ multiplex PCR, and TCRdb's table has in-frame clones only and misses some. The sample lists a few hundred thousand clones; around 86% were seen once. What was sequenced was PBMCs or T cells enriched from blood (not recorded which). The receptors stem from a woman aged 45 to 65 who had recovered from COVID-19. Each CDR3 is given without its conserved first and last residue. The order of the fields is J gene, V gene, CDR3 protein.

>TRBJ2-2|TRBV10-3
AIRTTGTAGELF
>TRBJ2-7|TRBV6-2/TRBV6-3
ASSYSKVQEGLYEQY
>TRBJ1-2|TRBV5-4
ASSSRAIPNYGYT
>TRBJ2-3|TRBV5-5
ASSYGTTSGSTDTQY
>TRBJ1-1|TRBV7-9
ASSPETGEAF
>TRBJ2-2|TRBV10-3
AISPGTSDTGELF
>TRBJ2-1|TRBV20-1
SASVARALF
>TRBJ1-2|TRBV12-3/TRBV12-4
ASSFSVNYGYT
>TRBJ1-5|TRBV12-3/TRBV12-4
ASSFISDQPQH
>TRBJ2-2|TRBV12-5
ASGLLLNRDTGELF
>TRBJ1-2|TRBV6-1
ASSEYFEGCYGYT
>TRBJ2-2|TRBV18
ASSPRTSGITGELF
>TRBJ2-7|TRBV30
AWRMRTGGYEQY
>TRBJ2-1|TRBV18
ASSSDKAYNEQF
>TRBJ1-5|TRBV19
ASQRGQGWGQPQH
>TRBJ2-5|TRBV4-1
ASSPQTLKIGHAKGTQY
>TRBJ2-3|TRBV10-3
ASTPGMGQGDTQY
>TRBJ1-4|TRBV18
ASSRGSGEKLF